This TCR beta chain was captured by sequencing in a study of T-cell memory formation after mild COVID-19. This CDR3 has 15 amino acids. Germline lookup yields CDR1 DFQATT and CDR2 SNEGSKA (reference sequence). Trimming took 3 bases from V and 5 from J; bases not matched to a gene: 10. TCRdb redid the calling of the 5' RACE reads with MiXCR, one entry per CDR3 protein. The sample lists 95,000 to 120,000 distinct CDR3 sequences, roughly a sixth seen once, with roughly 6% in the top ten. The material sequenced was PBMCs or a T cell subset sorted from them (not recorded which). The receptor comes from a man aged 18 to 29 who had mild COVID-19 (a few samples of this study predate the infection). Cell type and time point are not known. The genes are TRBV20-1 and TRBJ2-5; 9 bases are a match to TRBD2. CDR3 loop: CSASSASGVWETQYF. CDR3 coding DNA: TGCAGTGCTAGTTCCGCTAGCGGGGTTTGGGAGACCCAGTACTTC.